The 32 T cell receptor beta chains reported below all come from one sample, sequenced in a study of beta chain features in type 1 diabetes. Expressed TCRB transcripts got sequenced, as all isolated RNA was reverse transcribed. Assay: immunoSEQ multiplex PCR; the TCRdb copy retains only in-frame clones and omits some. The sample holds hundreds of thousands of clones; less than 20% are singletons and the top ten take 0.07% to 0.095%. The specimen was naive CD4+ T cells from blood. The receptors were sampled from a man between 18 and 35 years old in good health.

This sequence joins TRBV5-1 and TRBJ2-1, with D perhaps TRBD1 (6 bases). V was cut by 4 bases and J by 7 bases, with 18 bases left in between. The CDR3 is 15 amino acids. Germline assignment: CDR1 SGHRS and CDR2 YFSETQ. CDR3 residues: CASSPGQSDFNEQFF. CDR3 in DNA: TGCGCCAGCAGCCCCGGACAGAGCGACTTTAATGAGCAGTTCTTC. The whole variable domain, filled in from reference TRBV5-1 and TRBJ2-1, reads KAGVTQTPRYLIKTRGQQVTLSCSPISGHRSVSWYQQTPGQGLQFLFEYFSETQRNKGNFPGRFSGRQFSNSRSEMNVSTLELGDSALYLCASSPGQSDFNEQFFGPGTRLTVL.

The chain recombines TRBV28 with TRBJ2-7; TRBD1 is a possible D gene (5 bases). CDR3 length: 15 residues. From germline, CDR1 is MDHEN and CDR2 SYDVKM. V gave up 5 bases and J gave up 7 bases, with 21 bases separating them. The CDR3 bases are TGTGCCAGCAGTCTCGAAGCGAAGGGGTCCCCTGAGCAGTACTTC. This gives the protein CASSLEAKGSPEQYF.

The rearrangement joins TRBV12-5 to TRBJ2-4; D call uncertain. V was shortened by 0 bases and J by 0 bases, with 12 bases between the two germline ends. This CDR3 has 17 residues. Germline V CDR1 and CDR2: LGHNT, FRNRAP. CDR3 sequence: CASGLVPETRAKNIQYF. Here the CDR3 DNA reads TGTGCTAGTGGTTTGGTACCCGAAACCCGAGCCAAAAACATTCAGTACTTC.

This clone has just a few counts. The chain is built from TRBV10-3 and TRBJ1-4, with 9 bases aligning to TRBD1. The germline CDR1 and CDR2 sequences are ENHRY and SYGVKD. With V trimmed by 11 bases and J by 8 bases, 9 bases remained unmatched. The CDR3 runs to 13 residues. The CDR3 nucleotides read TGTGCCGTCCGGGACAGGGTGAACGAAAAACTGTTTTTT. It yields the protein CAVRDRVNEKLFF.

This clone appeared a few times. The chain recombines TRBV18 with TRBJ1-2; 8 bases align to TRBD1. Per the germline V gene, CDR1 is KGHSH and CDR2 is LQKENI. The CDR3 totals 14 residues. V trimming: 3 bases; J trimming: 6 bases; junction bases outside the gene matches: 6. The DNA of the CDR3 is TGTGCCAGCTCACCGCTCGACAGGGGACATGGCTACACCTTC. This codes for CASSPLDRGHGYTF. Using reference TRBV18 and TRBJ1-2 for the parts outside the CDR3, the full variable domain is NAGVMQNPRHLVRRRGQEARLRCSPMKGHSHVYWYRQLPEEGLKFMVYLQKENIIDESGMPKERFSAEFPKEGPSILRIQQVVRGDSAAYFCASSPLDRGHGYTFGSGTRLTVV.

V is TRBV23-1 and J is TRBJ1-2, with D tentatively TRBD1 (5 bases). TRBV23-1 is given ORF status, its function remaining uncertain. The V gene lost 3 bases and the J gene lost 4 bases, with 6 bases spanning the gap. The CDR3 has 12 amino acids. This CDR3 is CASSHGGYGYTF. The DNA for the CDR3 is TGCGCCAGCAGTCATGGGGGCTATGGCTACACCTTC.

This chain joins TRBV5-1 and TRBJ1-1; TRBD1 matches 7 bases. CDR1 and CDR2 (germline): SGHRS, YFSETQ. With 9 bases clipped from V and 0 bases from J, the junction kept 14 bases outside the gene matches. The CDR3 is 16 amino acids. For the CDR3, the DNA is TGCGCCACCAGAGACGGGACAGTGGGCTTGAACACTGAAGCTTTCTTT. This encodes CATRDGTVGLNTEAFF.

This clone turned up a few times. This sequence joins TRBV2 and TRBJ1-5; tentative D call: TRBD1 (5 bases). Germline CDR1 and CDR2: SNHLY and FYNNEI. The CDR3 sequence is 13 residues long. V dropped 2 bases and J dropped 6 bases, with 8 bases sitting between them. The CDR3 DNA sequence: TGTGCCAGCAGTGAACAGGGCGTTCAGCCCCAGCATTTT. It encodes CASSEQGVQPQHF.

This clone turned up a few times. The chain is built from TRBV18 and TRBJ2-6, with D possibly being TRBD1 or TRBD2 (5 bases each). V lost 6 bases and J 4 bases, leaving 13 bases between the germline ends. The CDR3 sequence is 15 residues long. Germline V gene sequence: CDR1 KGHSH, CDR2 LQKENI. The CDR3 loop reads CASSLGGDGANVLTF. CDR3 bases: TGTGCCAGCTCCCTTGGGGGTGACGGGGCCAACGTCCTGACTTTC.

The V gene is TRBV6-5, the J gene TRBJ2-7, with TRBD1 identical over 11 bases. In germline, CDR1 is MNHEY, CDR2 SVGAGI. The CDR3 is 15 residues long. Losses at the gene ends were 4 bases for V and 7 bases for J; bases not matched to a gene: 9. The CDR3 region has the DNA TGTGCCAGCAGTTCCGAGGACAGGGGGCGGAGAGAGCAGTACTTC. Protein: CASSSEDRGRREQYF.

This clone was picked up a small number of times. This sequence joins TRBV9 and TRBJ2-1; D tentatively reads TRBD1 or TRBD2 (5 bases each). The CDR3 contains 12 residues. Looked up from germline, CDR1 is SGDLS and CDR2 is YYNGEE. Between the trimmed V and J ends, which lost 7 bases and 9 bases, there was a span of 14 bases. The CDR3, as DNA: TGTGCCAGCGGGGGAGCGCCGCGTGAGCAGTTCTTC. It is translated as CASGGAPREQFF.

The genes are TRBV28 and TRBJ1-1, with a tentative D call TRBD1 (6 bases). CDR3 length: 14 residues. Germline V gene lookup returns CDR1 MDHEN and CDR2 SYDVKM. Trimming pared 7 bases from V and 1 base from J, leaving 13 bases between. The CDR3 sequence: CASTQGQWNTEAFF. The CDR3 DNA is TGTGCCAGCACTCAAGGACAGTGGAACACTGAAGCTTTCTTT. Full variable domain (remainder filled in from reference TRBV28 and TRBJ1-1): DVKVTQSSRYLVKRTGEKVFLECVQDMDHENMFWYRQDPGLGLRLIYFSYDVKMKEKGDIPEGYSVSREKKERFSLILESASTNQTSMYLCASTQGQWNTEAFFGQGTRLTVV.

This clone was detected a few times. The genes are TRBV15 and TRBJ1-5; no firm D call. The CDR3 is made up of 14 amino acids. V gave up 6 bases and J gave up 2 bases, with 11 bases separating them. Germline V gives CDR1 LNHNV, CDR2 YYDKDF (reference sequence). For the CDR3, the DNA is TGTGCCACCAGACGCGGCGGGGGCAATCAGCCCCAGCATTTT. Its protein is CATRRGGGNQPQHF. The full variable domain, completed using reference TRBV15 and TRBJ1-5, is DAMVIQNPRYQVTQFGKPVTLSCSQTLNHNVMYWYQQKSSQAPKLLFHYYDKDFNNEADTPDNFQSRRPNTSFCFLDIRSPGLGDTAMYLCATRRGGGNQPQHFGDGTRLSIL.

This clone was counted a few times. The J gene is TRBJ2-7, the V gene TRBV7-9; D is uncertain. Germline lookup yields CDR1 SEHNR and CDR2 FQNEAQ (reference sequence). Trimming pared 5 bases from V and 2 bases from J, leaving 10 bases between. The CDR3 totals 13 residues. CDR3: CASSPQGAYEQYF. The CDR3 coding sequence is TGTGCCAGCAGCCCACAAGGAGCCTACGAGCAGTACTTC. Drawing the rest from reference TRBV7-9 and TRBJ2-7, the complete variable domain is DTGVSQNPRHKITKRGQNVTFRCDPISEHNRLYWYRQTLGQGPEFLTYFQNEAQLEKSRLLSDRFSAERPKGSFSTLEIQRTEQGDSAMYLCASSPQGAYEQYFGPGTRLTVT.

The V gene is TRBV5-5, the J gene TRBJ2-7; tentatively, D is TRBD1 (6 bases). Germline V gives CDR1 SGHKS, CDR2 YYEKEE (reference sequence). This CDR3 is built from 12 residues. With 4 bases removed from V and 4 bases from J, the gap between germline ends came to 9 bases. In DNA form, the CDR3 reads TGTGCCAGCAGCAGGACAGATTACGAGCAGTACTTC. Its translation is CASSRTDYEQYF.

This clone showed up just a few times. V is TRBV27 and J is TRBJ2-7; 11 positions match TRBD1. Germline assignment: CDR1 MNHEY and CDR2 SMNVEV (reference sequence). The junction had 12 bases not matched to a gene; V was cut back by 6 bases and J by 5 bases. CDR3 length: 16 amino acids. CDR3 bases: TGTGCCAGCAGCCGTGCCGGGACAGGGGGAATGGACGAGCAGTACTTC. Amino acid sequence: CASSRAGTGGMDEQYF.

This rearrangement joins TRBV28 to TRBJ2-7; D gene uncertain. Germline V lookup: CDR1 MDHEN, CDR2 SYDVKM. The CDR3 spans 12 residues. Trimming took off 7 bases at V and 1 base at J, with 8 bases between the two ends. In nucleotides, the CDR3 is TGTGCCAGCACATCCCAATCCTACGAGCAGTACTTC. This translates into CASTSQSYEQYF.

This clone was observed a few times. The chain uses TRBV19 and TRBJ2-3; D perhaps matches TRBD2 (6 bases). V shed 1 base and J shed 0 bases, with 8 bases lying between them. The V gene's germline CDR1 is LNHDA and CDR2 SQIVND (reference sequence). The CDR3 runs 15 residues. This chain's CDR3 is CASSIVGGSTDTQYF. CDR3 DNA: TGTGCCAGTAGTATAGTTGGGGGGAGCACAGATACGCAGTATTTT.

This clone was detected a few times. The chain links TRBV29-1 to TRBJ1-1; 7 nucleotides agree with TRBD1. Per germline, CDR1 SQVTM and CDR2 ANQGSEA. CDR3 length equals 14 residues. V lost 7 bases, J lost 0 bases, and 8 bases stayed unmatched. The CDR3 reads CSAPGQHMNTEAFF. In DNA form, the CDR3 reads TGCAGCGCTCCGGGACAGCACATGAACACTGAAGCTTTCTTT.

This clone has more than one count but fewer than ten. This sequence joins TRBV7-2 and TRBJ2-1; D unclear. Germline values: CDR1 SGHTA, CDR2 FQGNSA. CDR3 length equals 15 residues. Trimming pared 5 bases from V and 0 bases from J, leaving 11 bases between. CDR3 sequence: CASSASTSSYNEQFF. DNA of the CDR3: TGTGCCAGCAGCGCAAGCACGAGCTCCTACAATGAGCAGTTCTTC. Combining the CDR3 with reference TRBV7-2 and TRBJ2-1 gives the whole variable domain GAGVSQSPSNKVTEKGKDVELRCDPISGHTALYWYRQSLGQGLEFLIYFQGNSAPDKSGLPSDRFSAERTGGSVSTLTIQRTQQEDSAVYLCASSASTSSYNEQFFGPGTRLTVL.

The genes are TRBV7-3 and TRBJ2-7; 9 positions agree with TRBD1. CDR3 length equals 14 residues. With 6 bases clipped from V and 6 bases from J, the junction kept 9 bases outside the gene matches. Germline assignment: CDR1 SGHTA and CDR2 FQGTGA. In DNA, the CDR3 is TGTGCCAGCAGGGCTACAGGGGGCGGCGGCGAGCAGTACTTC. Encoded protein: CASRATGGGGEQYF.

The V and J genes are TRBV6-1 and TRBJ1-3; D gene uncertain. CDR3 length: 15 amino acids. V lost 1 base to trimming and J lost 1 base, with 8 bases between them. Germline V lookup: CDR1 MNHNS, CDR2 SASEGT. The CDR3 DNA follows: TGTGCCAGCAGTGAAGGGGCAGCTTCTGGAAACACCATATATTTT. Its protein is CASSEGAASGNTIYF.

The V call is TRBV10-3, the J call TRBJ2-3, with unresolved D. Trimming took 2 bases from V and 0 from J, leaving 9 bases between them. This CDR3 spans 15 amino acids. CDR1 is ENHRY and CDR2 is SYGVKD in the germline V gene. DNA of the CDR3: TGTGCCATCAGTGAGCCTGCGATAAGCACAGATACGCAGTATTTT. Amino acid sequence: CAISEPAISTDTQYF.

The V and J genes are TRBV28 and TRBJ1-1, with a tentative D call TRBD1 (5 bases). V lost 5 bases and J lost 1, with 8 bases in between. This CDR3 contains 13 residues. CDR1 is MDHEN and CDR2 is SYDVKM in the germline V gene. As DNA, the CDR3 is TGTGCCAGCAGTGCCAGGGCGAACACTGAAGCTTTCTTT. Encoded protein: CASSARANTEAFF.

The CDR3 nucleotides read TGCGCCAGCAGCCAGCAGGTTCGGGAAAAACTGTTTTTT. Translated, it gives CASSQQVREKLFF. The gene calls are TRBV4-1 and TRBJ1-4; D gene uncertain. The CDR3 contains 13 residues. V was pared by 3 bases and J by 8 bases, with 10 bases between. Looked up from germline, CDR1 is MGHRA and CDR2 is YSYEKL.

A few counts support this clone. The CDR3 nucleotides read TGCAGCGTTGAAACCGGGTTCGGTAATGAAGCTTTCTTT. This sequence encodes CSVETGFGNEAFF. The chain employs TRBV29-1 and TRBJ1-1, with D unclear. Trimming stripped 2 bases from V and 7 bases from J, with 14 bases between. Germline CDR1 is SQVTM and CDR2 is ANQGSEA. This CDR3 is 13 amino acids long.

This clone appeared a few times. The chain joins TRBV18 to TRBJ1-2, with TRBD1 matching over 9 bases. V dropped 1 base and J dropped 0; count of bases not matched to a gene: 9. Germline assignment: CDR1 KGHSH and CDR2 LQKENI. The CDR3 loop spans 18 amino acids. Written as DNA, the CDR3 is TGTGCCAGCTCACCACGATCCGGGACAGGGCCGCCTAACTATGGCTACACCTTC. Its protein is CASSPRSGTGPPNYGYTF. Supplemented by reference TRBV18 and TRBJ1-2, the full variable domain reads NAGVMQNPRHLVRRRGQEARLRCSPMKGHSHVYWYRQLPEEGLKFMVYLQKENIIDESGMPKERFSAEFPKEGPSILRIQQVVRGDSAAYFCASSPRSGTGPPNYGYTFGSGTRLTVV.

V and J are TRBV5-1 and TRBJ2-2; the D gene is possibly TRBD1 (5 bases). V gave up 6 bases and J gave up 5 bases, with 14 bases separating them. Germline loops: CDR1 SGHRS, CDR2 YFSETQ. The CDR3 sequence is 14 residues long. The CDR3 spells CASNIGRTTGELFF. Here the CDR3 DNA reads TGCGCCAGCAATATTGGCAGGACAACCGGGGAGCTGTTTTTT.

This rearrangement joins TRBV7-9 to TRBJ1-2, with no clear D. Germline loops: CDR1 SEHNR, CDR2 FQNEAQ (reference sequence). This CDR3 has 12 amino acids. With 5 bases removed from V and 5 bases from J, the gap between germline ends came to 9 bases. The CDR3 DNA sequence: TGTGCCAGCAGCCCCGAATGGTATGGCTACACCTTC. It encodes CASSPEWYGYTF.

V gene TRBV19 combines with J gene TRBJ1-2; TRBD1 matches at 7 bases. V trimming: 3 bases; J trimming: 5 bases; junction bases outside the gene matches: 6. The germline V gene has CDR1 LNHDA and CDR2 SQIVND (reference sequence). This CDR3 spans 14 amino acids. The CDR3 here is CASSIPGQPYGYTF. DNA of the CDR3: TGTGCCAGTAGTATCCCGGGACAGCCGTATGGCTACACCTTC.

J is TRBJ2-1 and V is TRBV6-5; D possibly corresponds to TRBD2 (5 bases). Looked up from germline, CDR1 is MNHEY and CDR2 is SVGAGI. This CDR3 has 16 amino acids. With 6 bases removed from V and 4 bases from J, the gap between germline ends came to 19 bases. For the CDR3, the DNA is TGTGCCAGCAGCTACCCTACTAGGAGCACTTACAATGAGCAGTTCTTC. The encoded protein is CASSYPTRSTYNEQFF.

The genes are TRBV5-1 and TRBJ1-5; D may be TRBD1 (6 bases). Germline V gives CDR1 SGHRS, CDR2 YFSETQ. The CDR3 runs to 14 residues. V was clipped by 0 bases and J by 5 bases, with 9 bases between them. The CDR3 coding sequence is TGCGCCAGCAGCTTGGCAGGGGCCCATCAGCCCCAGCATTTT. This encodes CASSLAGAHQPQHF.